The 10 T cell receptor beta chains below come from one sample, sequenced in a study of blood T cell repertoires in COVID-19. Sequenced by immunoSEQ multiplex PCR; TCRdb stores in-frame clones only, minus some. Of around 380,000 clones listed, approximately 80% are singletons. Material: peripheral blood. The receptors originated from a human donor with acute or convalescent COVID-19. The donor label of this sample is uncertain.

The V gene is TRBV7-6, the J gene TRBJ2-7; TRBD2 agrees at 8 bases. Unmatched junction bases numbered 9, after V lost 5 bases and J lost 0 bases. This CDR3 is 16 amino acids long. CDR1 SGHVS and CDR2 FNYEAQ come from the germline V gene. This chain's CDR3 is CASSREGRESSYEQYF. In nucleotides, the CDR3 is TGTGCCAGCAGCCGGGAGGGCCGGGAGAGCTCCTACGAGCAGTACTTC. Filled out from reference TRBV7-6 and TRBJ2-7, the complete variable domain reads GAGVSQSPRYKVTKRGQDVALRCDPISGHVSLYWYRQALGQGPEFLTYFNYEAQQDKSGLPNDRFSAERPEGSISTLTIQRTEQRDSAMYRCASSREGRESSYEQYFGPGTRLTVT.

The rearrangement uses TRBV10-3 and TRBJ1-4; possibly TRBD1 for D (5 bases). There are 13 residues in the CDR3. With 6 bases removed from V and 8 bases from J, the gap between germline ends came to 13 bases. From germline, CDR1 is ENHRY and CDR2 SYGVKD. CDR3 coding DNA: TGTGCCATCAGAGGGGAAAGTTCGGAAAAACTGTTTTTT. Translation gives CAIRGESSEKLFF.

In DNA, the CDR3 is TGTGCCAGCAGCTTCCCATCGGGGGAATATAGCAATCAGCCCCAGCATTTT. Amino acid sequence: CASSFPSGEYSNQPQHF. V usage is TRBV5-4 and J usage is TRBJ1-5, with D tentatively TRBD1 (5 bases). The length of the CDR3 is 17 residues. Deletions cut 2 bases from V and 0 bases from J, with 15 bases between. In germline, CDR1 is SGHNT, CDR2 YYREEE (reference sequence).

The chain joins TRBV3-1 (or the pseudogene TRBV3-2) to TRBJ1-1; perhaps TRBD1 as D (5 bases). Trimming removed 4 bases from V and 0 bases from J, with 9 bases in between. The CDR3 runs 14 residues. The V gene's germline CDR1 is LGHDT and CDR2 YNNKEL (reference sequence). CDR3 sequence (DNA): TGTGCCAGCAGCCGTAAGGGGATGAACACTGAAGCTTTCTTT. Residues: CASSRKGMNTEAFF.

V gene TRBV27 combines with J gene TRBJ1-2, with 9 bases fitting TRBD1. The length of the CDR3 is 15 residues. With 8 bases clipped from V and 6 bases from J, the junction kept 13 bases outside the gene matches. Germline CDR1 reads MNHEY; CDR2 reads SMNVEV (reference sequence). The CDR3 reads CASLGAGQGQDGYTF. Written as DNA, the CDR3 is TGTGCCAGCCTTGGGGCGGGACAGGGCCAAGATGGCTACACCTTC.

This chain connects TRBV12-3 or TRBV12-4 to TRBJ1-6; D perhaps matches TRBD1 (6 bases). CDR3 length equals 13 residues. Between the trimmed V and J ends, which lost 8 bases and 10 bases, there was a span of 15 bases. As DNA, the CDR3 is TGTGCCAGCGCAACGGACAGTTTCTCACCCCTCCACTTT. Amino acids: CASATDSFSPLHF.

This clone was observed once. The rearrangement links TRBV30 to TRBJ2-7; 10 bases fit TRBD1. The germline V gene encodes CDR1 GTSNPN and CDR2 SVGIG (reference sequence). Trimming took 1 base from V and 4 from J; bases not matched to a gene: 7. The CDR3 covers 15 residues. CDR3 bases: TGTGCCTGGAGTGGAACTGGGACAGGGGCTTACGAGCAGTACTTC. Translated: CAWSGTGTGAYEQYF.

The J gene is TRBJ1-2, the V gene TRBV28; D possibly corresponds to TRBD1 (5 bases). With 10 bases removed from V and 3 bases from J, the gap between germline ends came to 12 bases. The CDR3 extends over 12 amino acids. Germline CDR1 reads MDHEN; CDR2 reads SYDVKM. CDR3 nucleotide sequence: TGTGCCACCGAAGAGACAGACTATGGCTACACCTTC. This gives the protein CATEETDYGYTF.

This clone was recorded a few times. The chain recombines TRBV7-2 with TRBJ2-7, with 8 bases matching TRBD1. V lost 1 base and J lost 6; bases outside the gene matches: 2. CDR1 is SGHTA and CDR2 is FQGNSA in the germline V gene. The CDR3 length is 13 residues. The CDR3 DNA sequence: TGTGCCAGCAGCTTAGGACAGGGGCGCGAGCAGTACTTC. This sequence encodes CASSLGQGREQYF.

On this clone: A junction boundary mismatches the germline segment, possibly from a read error. The chain has TRBV6-5 and TRBJ2-7; D remains unclear. The CDR3 extends over 12 amino acids. Germline V CDR1 and CDR2: MNHEY, SVGAGI. CDR3 sequence reads: CASRDDSHEQYF. The CDR3 DNA is TGTGCCAGCAGGGATGACTCCCACGAGCAGTACTTC.